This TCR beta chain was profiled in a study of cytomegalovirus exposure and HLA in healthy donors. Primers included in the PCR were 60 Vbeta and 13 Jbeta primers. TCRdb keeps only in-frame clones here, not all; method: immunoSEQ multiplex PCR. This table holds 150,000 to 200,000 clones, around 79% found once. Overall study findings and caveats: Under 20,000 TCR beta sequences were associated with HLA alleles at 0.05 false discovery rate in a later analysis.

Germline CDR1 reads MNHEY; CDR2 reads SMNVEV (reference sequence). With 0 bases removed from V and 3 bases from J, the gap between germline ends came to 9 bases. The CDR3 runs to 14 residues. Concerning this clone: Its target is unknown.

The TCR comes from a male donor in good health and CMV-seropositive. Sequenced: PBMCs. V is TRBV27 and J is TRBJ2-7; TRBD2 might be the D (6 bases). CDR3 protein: CASSLSDGGYEQYF. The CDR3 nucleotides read TGTGCCAGCAGTTTATCGGACGGGGGCTACGAGCAGTACTTC.